Listed below are T cell receptor beta chains from one sample, sequenced in a study of response to subunit inactivated influenza vaccine. TCRdb processed the RT-PCR reads anew with MiXCR; each CDR3 protein has one entry. The table includes under 200,000 distinct CDR3 sequences, approximately 12% detected once. These data are also associated with another study on T cells expressing NK-cell markers.

The starting material was CD8+ T cells sorted from PBMCs, obtained 11 to 12 days after vaccination. The receptors here all came from a man aged 50 to 60 who received an inactivated influenza vaccine. The CDR3 runs from the conserved cysteine through the conserved F or W. Each record gives: clone size, J gene, V gene, CDR3 length, D gene, CDR3 protein, CDR3 DNA. D genes are given only for firm matches. Not all rows give a size; the values are once, few, many and, for expanded clones, a class.

size: many; J: TRBJ2-7; V: TRBV11-2; length: 20; D: TRBD2; CDR3: CASSLGIILASGGGSYEQYF; DNA: TGTGCCAGCAGCTTAGGAATCATCTTGGCTAGCGGGGGGGGATCCTACGAGCAGTACTTC
size: NA; J: TRBJ2-7; V: TRBV14; length: 15; D: TRBD1; CDR3: CASSPARIGGNEQYF; DNA: TGTGCCAGCAGCCCGGCGCGTATAGGGGGCAACGAGCAGTACTTC
size: many; J: TRBJ2-7; V: TRBV5-1; length: 16; D: NA; CDR3: CASSLAQATGSYEQYF; DNA: TGCGCCAGCAGCTTGGCACAGGCCACTGGCTCCTACGAGCAGTACTTC
size: few; J: TRBJ2-4; V: TRBV11-2; length: 13; D: NA; CDR3: CASRLGVENIQYF; DNA: TGTGCCAGCAGACTGGGGGTGGAAAACATTCAGTACTTC
size: many; J: TRBJ1-1; V: TRBV29-1; length: 13; D: NA; CDR3: CSVRTVERTEAFF; DNA: TGCAGCGTGCGGACAGTGGAGCGAACTGAAGCTTTCTTT
size: NA; J: TRBJ2-7; V: TRBV10-1; length: 15; D: TRBD1; CDR3: CASSDQGQGTYEQYF; DNA: TGCGCCAGCAGTGACCAAGGACAGGGCACCTACGAGCAGTACTTC
size: NA; J: TRBJ1-1; V: TRBV20-1; length: 14; D: NA; CDR3: CSARGHAGYTEAFF; DNA: TGCAGTGCTAGAGGGCACGCGGGGTACACTGAAGCTTTCTTT
size: NA; J: TRBJ2-3; V: TRBV12-3/TRBV12-4; length: 16; D: NA; CDR3: CASSLSPAQSGDTQYF; DNA: TGTGCCAGCAGTTTGTCGCCGGCCCAGTCCGGAGATACGCAGTATTTT
size: many; J: TRBJ2-1; V: TRBV6-5; length: 15; D: NA; CDR3: CASSYSHPVWDEQFF; DNA: TGTGCCAGCAGTTACTCCCATCCTGTTTGGGATGAGCAGTTCTTC
size: NA; J: TRBJ2-7; V: TRBV28; length: 13; D: NA; CDR3: CASSQDSFYEQYF; DNA: TGTGCCAGCAGTCAGGACAGTTTCTACGAGCAGTACTTC
size: NA; J: TRBJ1-5; V: TRBV30; length: 13; D: NA; CDR3: CAWSVSSNQPQHF; DNA: TGTGCCTGGAGTGTCTCTAGCAATCAGCCCCAGCATTTT
size: NA; J: TRBJ2-7; V: TRBV27; length: 15; D: TRBD2; CDR3: CASSLVAGSSYEQYF; DNA: TGTGCCAGCAGTTTAGTAGCGGGGAGCTCCTACGAGCAGTACTTC
size: once; J: TRBJ1-6; V: TRBV6-1; length: 14; D: NA; CDR3: CASSERSGFSPLHF; DNA: TGTGCCAGCAGTGAACGGTCAGGGTTTTCACCCCTCCACTTT